One sample yielded the 8 T cell receptor beta chains listed below, sequenced in a study of OX40 agonist ivuxolimab in advanced cancers. This table comes from immunoSEQ multiplex PCR, and its TCRdb copy is limited to in-frame clones, with some not included. Of about 18,000 clones detected, about two thirds appear once; the ten largest clones hold approximately 19%. Material: CD4+ or CD8+ T cells sorted from blood, obtained in a trial of the OX40 agonist ivuxolimab. These receptors all come from an adult with an advanced solid tumor such as melanoma, head and neck, liver or kidney cancer.

This clone is medium-sized within its sample. The chain joins TRBV11-2 to TRBJ1-1; 7 bases map to TRBD1. The length of the CDR3 is 15 residues. Germline V gene lookup returns CDR1 SGHAT and CDR2 FQNNGV. The V gene end was trimmed by 7 bases and the J gene end by 5 bases; junction bases not matched to a gene: 13. CDR3 sequence reads: CASTHGQVGVTEAFF. CDR3 DNA sequence: TGTGCCAGCACCCATGGACAGGTGGGAGTAACTGAAGCTTTCTTT.

This clone came up a few times. The CDR3 is CASSESPYMTGELFF. As DNA, the CDR3 is TGCGCCAGCAGTGAGTCCCCGTATATGACCGGGGAGCTGTTTTTT. The chain uses TRBV10-1 and TRBJ2-2; D is unclear. CDR1 WNHNN and CDR2 SYGVQD come from the germline V gene (reference sequence). With 0 bases removed from V and 5 bases from J, the gap between germline ends came to 10 bases. The CDR3 has 15 residues.

The genes are TRBV6-5 and TRBJ2-2; 7 positions agree with TRBD1. Germline V gene data show CDR1 as MNHEY and CDR2 as SVGAGI. The CDR3 consists of 15 residues. V was clipped by 5 bases and J by 1 base; unmatched bases: 4. CDR3 bases: TGTGCCAGCAGTCCGGGACAGCTGAACACCGGGGAGCTGTTTTTT. This sequence encodes CASSPGQLNTGELFF.

CDR3 nucleotide sequence: TGTGCCAGCAGTTACGGACCGAACCAAGAGACCCAGTACTTC. It codes for CASSYGPNQETQYF. The chain is built from TRBV6-5 and TRBJ2-5; the D is unclear. This CDR3 has 14 residues. The germline V gene encodes CDR1 MNHEY and CDR2 SVGAGI. Trimming took off 2 bases at V and 0 bases at J, with 7 bases between the two ends.

The chain joins TRBV27 to TRBJ2-5; 10 nucleotides match TRBD1. Germline V CDR1 and CDR2: MNHEY, SMNVEV (reference sequence). Trimming removed 6 bases from V and 5 bases from J; junction bases left unmatched: 6. The CDR3 consists of 14 residues. The CDR3 loop reads CASSQTGGLETQYF. CDR3 coding DNA: TGTGCCAGCAGCCAGACAGGGGGCTTGGAGACCCAGTACTTC.

The rearrangement links TRBV4-1 to TRBJ2-1; TRBD2 matches 8 bases. V lost 0 bases to trimming and J lost 5 bases; unmatched junction nucleotides: 9. The CDR3 is made up of 17 amino acids. Looked up from germline, CDR1 is MGHRA and CDR2 is YSYEKL. Here the CDR3 DNA reads TGCGCCAGCAGCCAAGACCCAGCGGGAGATTTACACAATGAGCAGTTCTTC. It specifies CASSQDPAGDLHNEQFF.

The V gene is TRBV5-1, the J gene TRBJ1-1; D is undetermined. The ends were cut back, 0 bases at V and 1 base at J, with 13 bases in the middle. The CDR3 has 16 amino acids. Germline CDR1 is SGHRS and CDR2 is YFSETQ. This chain's CDR3 is CASSLVASPANTEAFF. Written as DNA, the CDR3 is TGCGCCAGCAGCTTGGTGGCTTCTCCCGCGAACACTGAAGCTTTCTTT.

This clone came up a few times. V and J are TRBV28 and TRBJ2-1; no clear D. Germline CDR1 and CDR2: MDHEN and SYDVKM. V was clipped by 3 bases and J by 6 bases, with 9 bases between them. The CDR3 has 13 residues. The CDR3 protein is CASSFERSNEQFF. CDR3 bases: TGTGCCAGCAGTTTTGAGAGGTCCAATGAGCAGTTCTTC. The whole variable domain, filled in from reference TRBV28 and TRBJ2-1, reads DVKVTQSSRYLVKRTGEKVFLECVQDMDHENMFWYRQDPGLGLRLIYFSYDVKMKEKGDIPEGYSVSREKKERFSLILESASTNQTSMYLCASSFERSNEQFFGPGTRLTVL.